The TCR beta chain under discussion was sequenced for a study of T cells after posttransplantation cyclophosphamide. The repertoire was sequenced with immunoSEQ multiplex PCR; TCRdb's copy has only in-frame clones and lacks some. Here the sample spans 45,000 to 60,000 clones, 92% being singletons. Trimming left V 5 bases short and J 2 bases short, with 8 bases between. The CDR3 has 13 residues. The germline CDR1 and CDR2 sequences are MNHEY and SMNVEV (reference sequence). Sequencing used PBMCs. This rearrangement joins TRBV27 to TRBJ2-3; perhaps TRBD1 as D (5 bases). The source of this sequence is a woman aged 45-65 years in good health and a related stem cell transplant donor. DNA of the CDR3: TGTGCCAGCAGTCCGACAGACACAGATACGCAGTATTTT. Its protein product is CASSPTDTDTQYF.